These 7 T cell receptor beta chains came from one sample sequenced in a study of siplizumab effects on memory and regulatory T cells. TCRdb's copy holds only in-frame clones and misses some; the assay was immunoSEQ multiplex PCR. The table includes some 100,000 clones, more than 90% detected once. Sequencing was carried out using CD4+ T cells sorted from blood. These TCRs come from a human donor in good health. Some clones in this sample may be carry-over from other donors' samples.

The chain links TRBV5-4 to TRBJ1-6; D is possibly TRBD1 (5 bases). Trimming left V 0 bases short and J 7 bases short, with 11 bases between. This CDR3 has 15 residues. CDR1 and CDR2 (germline): SGHNT, YYREEE (reference sequence). The DNA of the CDR3 is TGTGCCAGCAGCTTGGGTCAGGGAGGGAATTCACCCCTCCACTTT. Its protein is CASSLGQGGNSPLHF.

V gene TRBV14 combines with J gene TRBJ2-7; D unresolved. CDR1 SGHDN and CDR2 FVKESK come from the germline V gene. Trimming removed 1 base at V and 2 bases at J, with 9 bases between. The CDR3 covers 14 residues. This CDR3 is CASSQGIRAYEQYF. DNA of the CDR3: TGTGCCAGCAGCCAAGGTATCAGAGCCTACGAGCAGTACTTC.

The V gene is TRBV19, the J gene TRBJ1-5; D uncertain. Germline values: CDR1 LNHDA, CDR2 SQIVND (reference sequence). The CDR3 is 13 amino acids. V lost 4 bases and J 2 bases, leaving 6 bases between the germline ends. Here the CDR3 DNA reads TGTGCCAGTAGTAGCCAACGCAATCAGCCCCAGCATTTT. It is translated as CASSSQRNQPQHF.

The chain employs TRBV6-1 and TRBJ2-5, with TRBD2 as a possible D gene (5 bases). Germline CDR1 MNHNS, CDR2 SASEGT. This CDR3 is built from 13 residues. V was shortened by 2 bases and J by 4 bases, with 8 bases between the two germline ends. This chain's CDR3 is CASSETSLETQYF. In nucleotides, the CDR3 is TGTGCCAGCAGTGAAACTAGTTTAGAGACCCAGTACTTC.

This rearrangement joins TRBV6-1 to TRBJ2-5, with D perhaps matching TRBD1 or TRBD2 (5 bases each). This CDR3 region has 17 residues. The germline V gene encodes CDR1 MNHNS and CDR2 SASEGT. Trimming took off 1 base at V and 0 bases at J, with 15 bases between the two ends. CDR3 coding DNA: TGTGCCAGCAGTGAAGGCCCCCCCGGGACCCACCAAGAGACCCAGTACTTC. Its translation is CASSEGPPGTHQETQYF.

The chain uses TRBV6-1 and TRBJ1-1; no definite D call. CDR3 length equals 13 residues. Trimming removed 2 bases from V and 3 bases from J, with 7 bases in between. Germline lookup yields CDR1 MNHNS and CDR2 SASEGT. In DNA form, the CDR3 reads TGTGCCAGCAGTGAATTCGGGGACACTGAAGCTTTCTTT. This sequence encodes CASSEFGDTEAFF.

V gene TRBV10-3 combines with J gene TRBJ2-3; no definite D call. The ends were cut back, 4 bases at V and 0 bases at J, with 5 bases in the middle. The CDR3 has 13 residues. Germline values: CDR1 ENHRY, CDR2 SYGVKD. The chain's CDR3 is CAISAGSTDTQYF. In DNA form, the CDR3 reads TGTGCCATCAGTGCGGGCAGCACAGATACGCAGTATTTT.